Each of the 2 T cell receptor beta chains below was sequenced from the same sample in a study of T cell repertoires in cytomegalovirus infection (dated by TCRdb to between 2017 and 2020). The sequencer was an Illumina HiSeq 1500. TCRdb's own reprocessing of the public reads used fastp at Q25 and MiXCR and kept productive beta chains. Identical CDR3 proteins give one entry, which carries the most common genes and DNA. The sample profile shows 400,000 or so distinct CDR3 sequences; under 40% of them were found once. Together, the top ten hold roughly an eighth of the sample. Material for sequencing was PBMCs. The receptors come from a human donor in good health (CMV status not recorded). Some clones in this sample may be carry-over from other donors' samples.

In this sample, this clonotype turned up a few times. The rearrangement uses TRBV6-2 or TRBV6-3 and TRBJ2-5; D is ambiguous. V was cut by 5 bases and J by 10 bases, with 20 bases left in between. This CDR3 contains 14 residues. Germline V gene data show CDR1 as MNHEY and CDR2 as SVGEGT. The chain's CDR3 is CASSPRWLHRIQYF. For the CDR3, the DNA is TGTGCCAGCAGTCCCCGGTGGCTCCATAGGATCCAGTACTTC.

The chain recombines TRBV18 with TRBJ2-7; D is unclear. CDR3 length equals 13 residues. Trimming left V 3 bases short and J 3 bases short, with 9 bases between. Germline V gene lookup returns CDR1 KGHSH and CDR2 LQKENI. CDR3 DNA: TGTGCCAGCTCACCCCTCAGTCGCTACGAGCAGTACTTC. Amino acids: CASSPLSRYEQYF.